The clone carrying this TCR beta chain was picked up many times. Its antigen is as yet unknown. The sample originates from a study of T-cell reconstitution after alpha-beta-depleted transplantation in children. Study-level points and caveats: About two months after transplant, alpha-beta T cells reportedly came from several hundred expanded graft clones.

During its preparation, the TCRbeta library received unique molecular identifiers. TCRdb analysed the PCR reads with MiXCR anew, one entry per CDR3 protein. This sample yields approximately 210,000 distinct CDR3 sequences, of which roughly a sixth are seen a single time; around 45% belongs to the top ten. This TCR was recovered from a male patient between 2 and 9 years old who had a stem cell transplant for acute lymphoblastic leukemia, so the T cells may come from the graft donor. Here the sequenced sample was PBMCs, mostly from graft donor cells, taken 360 days after TCRalphabeta/CD19-depleted stem cell transplant.

The CDR3 sequence is CASSFLGRGTGELFF. CDR3 bases: TGTGCCAGCAGTTTCCTCGGGAGGGGAACCGGGGAGCTGTTTTTT. The chain recombines TRBV28 with TRBJ2-2, with 8 bases identical to TRBD2. This CDR3 is 15 amino acids long. The V gene end was trimmed by 3 bases and the J gene end by 5 bases; junction bases not matched to a gene: 5. The V gene's germline CDR1 is MDHEN and CDR2 SYDVKM.